These 6 T cell receptor beta chains were all obtained from the same sample, sequenced in a study of beta chain features in type 1 diabetes. Whole-study results and caveats: All four CD4+ subsets of Type 1 diabetes patients contained TCRB CDR3s that were moderately but significantly shorter.

Every bit of the isolated RNA underwent reverse transcription, so sequencing read expressed TCRB transcripts. Measured with immunoSEQ multiplex PCR; TCRdb has only the in-frame clones, and not every one. The data show hundreds of thousands of clones, with about 14% seen just once and roughly 0.04% held by the top ten. The antigens of these receptors remain unknown. Sequences were obtained from naive CD4+ T cells from blood. These receptors were obtained from a man aged 18-30 years with type 1 diabetes.

This clone has a handful of counts. This chain joins TRBV28 and TRBJ2-5; weak D call: TRBD1 (6 bases). The CDR3 is 13 residues long. The germline CDR1 and CDR2 sequences are MDHEN and SYDVKM. V gave up 5 bases and J gave up 5 bases, with 12 bases separating them. As DNA, the CDR3 is TGTGCCAGCAGTAACCAGGGGTACGAGACCCAGTACTTC. This gives the protein CASSNQGYETQYF.

V and J are TRBV5-6 and TRBJ2-3; no definite D call. CDR1 and CDR2 from the germline V gene are SGHDT and YYEEEE. CDR3 size: 15 residues. Trimming left V 1 base short and J 0 bases short, with 9 bases between. The CDR3, as DNA: TGTGCCAGCAGCTTGTTGGCAAAAAGCACAGATACGCAGTATTTT. This sequence encodes CASSLLAKSTDTQYF.

The DNA of the CDR3 is TGTGCCAGCAGCCCCGGGGGGCGTCGTGGCTACACCTTC. This translates into CASSPGGRRGYTF. The chain carries TRBV11-2 and TRBJ1-2; D is perhaps TRBD1 (6 bases). This CDR3 has 13 amino acids. Germline V lookup: CDR1 SGHAT, CDR2 FQNNGV. The ends were cut back, 5 bases at V and 7 bases at J, with 14 bases in the middle.

This clone was counted only a few times. The chain has TRBV13 and TRBJ2-1, with D uncertain. Trimming removed 4 bases at V and 6 bases at J, with 22 bases between. CDR1 is PRHDT, CDR2 FYEKMQ, per germline (reference sequence). CDR3 size: 17 residues. This chain's CDR3 is CASSSALVETALNEQFF. The CDR3 DNA reads TGTGCCAGCAGCTCCGCCCTGGTGGAGACTGCCCTCAATGAGCAGTTCTTC.

The rearrangement joins TRBV14 to TRBJ2-5; 7 positions match TRBD2. CDR3 length: 13 residues. Germline V gene sequence: CDR1 SGHDN, CDR2 FVKESK. With V trimmed by 4 bases and J by 2 bases, 1 base remained unmatched. CDR3 nucleotides: TGTGCCAGCAGCCGGGGACTACAAGAGACCCAGTACTTC. Its translation: CASSRGLQETQYF.

The J gene is TRBJ2-1, the V gene TRBV27, with TRBD2 identical over 13 bases. Germline V CDR1 and CDR2: MNHEY, SMNVEV (reference sequence). J lost 9 bases, V lost 5 bases, and 7 bases had no gene match. The CDR3 loop spans 15 amino acids. The CDR3 sequence: CASSPRTSGSSEQFF. The CDR3 nucleotides read TGTGCCAGCAGTCCTAGGACTAGCGGGAGCAGTGAGCAGTTCTTC.